This TCR beta chain was identified during a study of OX40 agonist ivuxolimab in advanced cancers. Trimming left V 6 bases short and J 6 bases short, with 18 bases between. This CDR3 spans 15 amino acids. CDR1 MDHEN and CDR2 SYDVKM come from the germline V gene. TCRdb keeps only in-frame clones here, not all; method: immunoSEQ multiplex PCR. The sample lists about 34,000 clones; roughly 80% were seen once. Points from the study as a whole: Dose levels from 0.1 to 3.0 mg/kg saw CD4+ and CD8+ blood T cells expand clonally by week 6. Expanded peripheral T cell antigen specificity was not determined.

At cycle 4 day 1, cycle 7 day 1, and baseline, blood was sampled. With respect to this clone: Its antigen is as yet unknown.

The sequence came from an adult with an advanced solid tumor such as melanoma, head and neck, liver or kidney cancer. The rearrangement uses TRBV28 and TRBJ1-5, with D maybe TRBD1 (5 bases). This specimen consisted of CD4+ or CD8+ T cells sorted from blood, obtained in a trial of the OX40 agonist ivuxolimab. The CDR3 sequence is CASSLGGSGSQPQHF. CDR3 nucleotide sequence: TGTGCCAGCAGCCTTGGGGGGAGCGGGAGTCAGCCCCAGCATTTT.